This T cell receptor (beta chain) was captured by sequencing in a study of patients and donors after allogeneic stem cell transplantation. This clonotype was seen only a few times. One entry per CDR3 protein, called by TCRdb with MiXCR from the RT-PCR reads. The sample has roughly 200,000 distinct CDR3 sequences, more than 35% seen once. The V gene lost 2 bases and the J gene lost 7 bases, with 12 bases spanning the gap. The CDR3 is made up of 13 amino acids. This clonotype was obtained from a human donor who was either an allogeneic HSCT recipient or a stem cell or donor lymphocyte infusion donor (not recorded which). It is not recorded whose cells these are; they may come from a transplant donor. What was sequenced was blood, either unsorted or a sorted T cell fraction (not recorded which). The chain recombines TRBV12-3 or TRBV12-4 with TRBJ2-7; D is perhaps TRBD2 (5 bases). In DNA form, the CDR3 reads TGTGCCAGCAGTTTACGTCGCCCGGGGGAGCAGTACTTC. Protein: CASSLRRPGEQYF.